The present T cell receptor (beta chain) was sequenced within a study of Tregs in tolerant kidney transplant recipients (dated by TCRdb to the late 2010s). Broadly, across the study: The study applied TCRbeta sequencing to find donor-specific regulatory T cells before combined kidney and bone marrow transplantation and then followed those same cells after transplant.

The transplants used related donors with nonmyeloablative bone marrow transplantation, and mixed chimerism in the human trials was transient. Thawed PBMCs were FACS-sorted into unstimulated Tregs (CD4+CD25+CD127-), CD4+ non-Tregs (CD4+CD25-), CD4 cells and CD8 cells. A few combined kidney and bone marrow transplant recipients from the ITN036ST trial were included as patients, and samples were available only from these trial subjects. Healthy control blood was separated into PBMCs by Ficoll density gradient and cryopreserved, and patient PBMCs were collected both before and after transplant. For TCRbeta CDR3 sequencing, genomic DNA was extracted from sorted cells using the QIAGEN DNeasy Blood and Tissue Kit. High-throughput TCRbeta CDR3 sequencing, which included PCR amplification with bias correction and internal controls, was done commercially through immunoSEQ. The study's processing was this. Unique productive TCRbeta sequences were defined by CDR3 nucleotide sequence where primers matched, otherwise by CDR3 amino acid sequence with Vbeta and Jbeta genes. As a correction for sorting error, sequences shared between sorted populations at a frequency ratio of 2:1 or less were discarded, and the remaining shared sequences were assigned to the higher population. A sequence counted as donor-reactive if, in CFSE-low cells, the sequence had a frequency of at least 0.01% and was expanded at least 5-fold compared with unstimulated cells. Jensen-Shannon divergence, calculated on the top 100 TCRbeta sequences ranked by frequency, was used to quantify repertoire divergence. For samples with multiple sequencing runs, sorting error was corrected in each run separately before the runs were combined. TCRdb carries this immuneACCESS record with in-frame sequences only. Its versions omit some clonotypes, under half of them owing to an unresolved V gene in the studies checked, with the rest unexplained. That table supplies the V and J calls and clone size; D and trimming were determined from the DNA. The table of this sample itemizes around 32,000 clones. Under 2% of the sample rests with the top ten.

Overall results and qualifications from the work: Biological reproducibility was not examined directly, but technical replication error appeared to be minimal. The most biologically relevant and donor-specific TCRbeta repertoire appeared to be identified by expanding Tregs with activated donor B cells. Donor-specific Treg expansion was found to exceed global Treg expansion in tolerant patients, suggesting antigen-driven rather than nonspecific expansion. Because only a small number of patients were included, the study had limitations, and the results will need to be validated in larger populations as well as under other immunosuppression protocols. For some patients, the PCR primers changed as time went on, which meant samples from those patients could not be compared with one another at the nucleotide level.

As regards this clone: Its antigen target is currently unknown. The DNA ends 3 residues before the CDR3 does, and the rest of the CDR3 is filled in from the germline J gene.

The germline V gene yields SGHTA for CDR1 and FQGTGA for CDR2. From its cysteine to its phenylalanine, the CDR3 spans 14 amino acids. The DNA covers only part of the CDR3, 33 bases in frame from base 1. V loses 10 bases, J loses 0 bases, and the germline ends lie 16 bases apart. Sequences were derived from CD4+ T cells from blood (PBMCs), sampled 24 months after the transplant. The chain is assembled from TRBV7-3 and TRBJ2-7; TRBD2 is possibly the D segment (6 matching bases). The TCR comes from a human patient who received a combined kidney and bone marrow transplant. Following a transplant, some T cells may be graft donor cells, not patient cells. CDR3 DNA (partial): TGTGCCACCAGGGAGGCGGGCTACTCCTACGAG. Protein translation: CATREAGYSYE. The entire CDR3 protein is CATREAGYSYEQYF.